This T cell receptor (beta chain) comes out of a study of T cell repertoires in cytomegalovirus infection. Study-level information: Based on public TCR beta signatures, there were indications of CMV infection and of a matching HLA type.

CDR1 and CDR2 from the germline V gene are LGHDT and YNNKEL (reference sequence). CDR3 length equals 15 residues. V was clipped by 4 bases and J by 0 bases; unmatched bases: 2. Study results and caveats: The ex vivo response was dominated by HLA-C-restricted CMV-specific TCR beta clonotypes. The cumulative frequency of public TCR beta families distinguished individuals who carried CMV together with the relevant HLA.

The sample holds many counts of this clonotype. Its antigen is undetermined. Each CDR3 protein gets one entry after TCRdb re-called the reads with MiXCR. The data show almost 300,000 distinct CDR3 sequences, 8% to 10% seen once. The clonotype comes from a human donor in good health (CMV status not recorded). Some clones in this sample may be carry-over from other donors' samples. Sequenced material: PBMCs. The chain recombines TRBV3-1 with TRBJ1-5, with 8 bases identical to TRBD1. Here the CDR3 DNA reads TGTGCCAGCAGCCCGGGACAGGTTAGCAATCAGCCCCAGCATTTT. Amino acid sequence: CASSPGQVSNQPQHF.